This T cell receptor beta chain was retrieved from a study of vaccination and CD4 T cells after COVID-19. Overall study: With a range of 35 to 161, the median interval from diagnosis to drawing post-COVID samples was 90 to 120 days. The cells were exposed to overlapping spike peptides originating from SARS-CoV-2, HCoV-NL63, HCoV-OC43 and HCoV-229E for stimulation.

The assay that was used to sequence DNA from cultured CD4+ T cells was the Oncomine TCR Beta short-read assay. TCRdb ran MiXCR on the PCR reads and lists one entry per CDR3 protein. Among 15,000 or so distinct CDR3 sequences listed, roughly 47% were seen once. Points on this clonotype: The target antigen is unknown.

Regarding treatment: approximately 11-day PBMC culture with coronavirus spike peptide pools or control peptides (ViraFEST assay). Germline V gene data show CDR1 as SNHLY and CDR2 as FYNNEI. V shed 2 bases, J shed 6 bases, and the junction held 9 bases outside the gene matches. The CDR3 runs 15 residues. This chain joins TRBV2 and TRBJ1-2; TRBD1 matches 7 bases. This receptor was identified in a human donor who had recovered from COVID-19. Specimen: CD4+ T cells from blood, cultured in vitro. CDR3 coding DNA: TGTGCCAGCAGTGAACGAGACAGGGCTCTGAATGGCTACACCTTC. It encodes CASSERDRALNGYTF.